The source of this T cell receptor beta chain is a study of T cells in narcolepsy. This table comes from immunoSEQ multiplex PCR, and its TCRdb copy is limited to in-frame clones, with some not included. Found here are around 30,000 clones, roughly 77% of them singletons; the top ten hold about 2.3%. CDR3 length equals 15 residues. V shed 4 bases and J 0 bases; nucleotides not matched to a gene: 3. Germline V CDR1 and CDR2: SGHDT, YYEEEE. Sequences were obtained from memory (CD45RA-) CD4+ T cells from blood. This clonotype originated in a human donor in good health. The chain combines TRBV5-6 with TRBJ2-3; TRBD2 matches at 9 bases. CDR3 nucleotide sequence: TGTGCCAGCAGCCCTAGCGGGACTAGCACAGATACGCAGTATTTT. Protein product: CASSPSGTSTDTQYF.